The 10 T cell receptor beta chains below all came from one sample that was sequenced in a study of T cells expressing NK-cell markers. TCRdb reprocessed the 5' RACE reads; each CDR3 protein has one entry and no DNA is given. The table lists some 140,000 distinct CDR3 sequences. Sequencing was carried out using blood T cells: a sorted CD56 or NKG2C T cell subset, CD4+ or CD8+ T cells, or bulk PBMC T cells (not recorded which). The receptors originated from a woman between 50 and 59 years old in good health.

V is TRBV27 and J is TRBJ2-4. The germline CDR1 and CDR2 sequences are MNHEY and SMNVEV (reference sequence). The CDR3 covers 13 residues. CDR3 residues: CASSFRTSNIQYF.

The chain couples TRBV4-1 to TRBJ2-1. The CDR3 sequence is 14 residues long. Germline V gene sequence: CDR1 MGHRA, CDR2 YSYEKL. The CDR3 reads CASSRVEFRNEQFF.

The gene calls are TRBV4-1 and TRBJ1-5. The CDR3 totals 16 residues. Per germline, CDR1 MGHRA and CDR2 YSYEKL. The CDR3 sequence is CASSQSEGEGNQPQHF.

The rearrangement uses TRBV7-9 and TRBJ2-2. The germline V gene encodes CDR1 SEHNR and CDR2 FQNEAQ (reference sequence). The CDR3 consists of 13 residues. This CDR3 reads CASSGKSTGELFF.

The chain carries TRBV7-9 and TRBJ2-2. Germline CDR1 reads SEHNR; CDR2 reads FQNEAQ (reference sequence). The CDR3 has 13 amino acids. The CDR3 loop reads CASSLDLAGELFF. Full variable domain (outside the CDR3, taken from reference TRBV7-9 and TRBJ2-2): DTGVSQNPRHKITKRGQNVTFRCDPISEHNRLYWYRQTLGQGPEFLTYFQNEAQLEKSRLLSDRFSAERPKGSFSTLEIQRTEQGDSAMYLCASSLDLAGELFFGEGSRLTVL.

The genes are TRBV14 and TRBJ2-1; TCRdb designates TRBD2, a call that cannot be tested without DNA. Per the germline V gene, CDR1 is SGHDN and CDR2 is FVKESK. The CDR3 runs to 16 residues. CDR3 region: CASSQEGRGRQNEQFF.

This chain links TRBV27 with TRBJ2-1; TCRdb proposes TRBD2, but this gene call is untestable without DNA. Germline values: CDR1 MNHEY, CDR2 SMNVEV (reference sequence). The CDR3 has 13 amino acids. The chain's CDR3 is CASTAGGWNEQFF.

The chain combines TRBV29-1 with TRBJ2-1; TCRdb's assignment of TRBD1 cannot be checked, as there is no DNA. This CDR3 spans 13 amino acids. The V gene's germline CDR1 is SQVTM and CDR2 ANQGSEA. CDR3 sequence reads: CSVPRQLYNEQFF.

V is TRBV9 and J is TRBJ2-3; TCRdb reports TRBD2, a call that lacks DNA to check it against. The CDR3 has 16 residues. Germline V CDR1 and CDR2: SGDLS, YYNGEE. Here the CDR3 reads CASSVEARGGTDTQYF.

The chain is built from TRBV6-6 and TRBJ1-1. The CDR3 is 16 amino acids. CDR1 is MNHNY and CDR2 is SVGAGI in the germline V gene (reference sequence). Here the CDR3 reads CASSYPDADGLTEAFF.